This T cell receptor (beta chain) was captured in a study of OX40 agonist ivuxolimab in advanced cancers. Measured with immunoSEQ multiplex PCR; TCRdb has only the in-frame clones, and not every one. The table shows under 65,000 clones, with 80% to 90% occurring only once. The specimen comprised CD4+ or CD8+ T cells sorted from blood, sampled in a trial of the OX40 agonist ivuxolimab. The sequence came from an adult with an advanced solid tumor such as melanoma, head and neck, liver or kidney cancer.

In DNA form, the CDR3 reads TGTGCCATCCCCGGACTAGTCCCAGATACGCAGTATTTT. It translates to CAIPGLVPDTQYF. The chain joins TRBV10-3 to TRBJ2-3; 7 bases are shared with TRBD2. This CDR3 contains 13 residues. Per the germline V gene, CDR1 is ENHRY and CDR2 is SYGVKD. V lost 8 bases, J lost 4 bases, and 6 bases stayed unmatched.